The next 20 T cell receptor beta chains were all read from a single sample in a study of Ad26.COV2.S vaccination and SARS-CoV-2 variants. Clones were sequenced by immunoSEQ multiplex PCR, and TCRdb holds only the in-frame ones, with some missing. The table includes approximately 410,000 clones, around 93% detected once. As to treatment: some 19 received Ad26.COV2.S at low or high dose, single or two shots; roughly five received placebo; per-sample allocation not given. Specimen acquisition occurred on day 63 following the initial vaccine or placebo injection. The source was peripheral blood, collected in a trial of Ad26.COV2.S vaccine versus placebo. These receptors all come from a person between 18 and 60 years old who received the Ad26.COV2.S COVID-19 vaccine or a placebo.

The J gene is TRBJ2-5, the V gene TRBV5-4, with D uncertain. V was pared by 1 base and J by 4 bases, with 2 bases between. Germline V CDR1 and CDR2: SGHNT, YYREEE (reference sequence). The CDR3 loop spans 11 amino acids. The DNA of the CDR3 is TGTGCCAGCAGCTTGTCAGAGACCCAGTACTTC. This codes for CASSLSETQYF.

The gene calls are TRBV5-1 and TRBJ1-5, with D perhaps matching TRBD1 (6 bases). Germline V gives CDR1 SGHRS, CDR2 YFSETQ. V lost 0 bases to trimming and J lost 5 bases, with 9 bases between them. CDR3 size: 14 residues. This CDR3 reads CASSLGGQHQPQHF. The CDR3 DNA sequence: TGCGCCAGCAGCTTGGGGGGGCAGCATCAGCCCCAGCATTTT.

The rearrangement links TRBV2 to TRBJ2-3, with D possibly being TRBD2 (7 bases). V lost 5 bases, J lost 8 bases, and 17 bases lay in between. The CDR3 length is 14 residues. Germline V gene lookup returns CDR1 SNHLY and CDR2 FYNNEI. The CDR3 protein is CASSRDGGLRTQYF. Here the CDR3 DNA reads TGTGCCAGCAGTCGGGACGGGGGGCTGCGTACGCAGTATTTT.

The chain employs TRBV10-3 and TRBJ2-7, with 12 bases identical to TRBD2. The CDR3 extends over 17 amino acids. Trimming took 7 bases from V and 3 from J; bases not matched to a gene: 13. Germline loops: CDR1 ENHRY, CDR2 SYGVKD. The chain's CDR3 is CAITNRASGGGLYEQYF. The CDR3 nucleotides are TGTGCCATCACTAACCGGGCTAGCGGGGGGGGTCTCTACGAGCAGTACTTC.

The chain combines TRBV5-6 with TRBJ1-5, with a possible D match to TRBD1 (5 bases). The CDR3 covers 14 residues. Between the trimmed V and J ends, which lost 0 bases and 7 bases, there was a span of 11 bases. Germline V gives CDR1 SGHDT, CDR2 YYEEEE. The CDR3 sequence is CASSLDGGFQPQHF. DNA of the CDR3: TGTGCCAGCAGCTTGGATGGGGGATTCCAGCCCCAGCATTTT. Together with reference TRBV5-6 and TRBJ1-5, the CDR3 gives the full variable domain: DAGVTQSPTHLIKTRGQQVTLRCSPKSGHDTVSWYQQALGQGPQFIFQYYEEEERQRGNFPDRFSGHQFPNYSSELNVNALLLGDSALYLCASSLDGGFQPQHFGDGTRLSIL.

The rearrangement links TRBV18 to TRBJ2-5; 8 bases agree with TRBD1. The CDR3 has 16 residues. The V and J ends lost 3 bases and 2 bases, in that order; junction bases with no gene match: 8. Germline V gene sequence: CDR1 KGHSH, CDR2 LQKENI. CDR3 nucleotide sequence: TGTGCCAGCTCACCCCAGGGGGCGATCACACAAGAGACCCAGTACTTC. This translates into CASSPQGAITQETQYF.

V and J are TRBV7-8 and TRBJ2-7; 9 positions match TRBD1. The CDR3 sequence is 16 residues long. Germline trimming cut 0 bases from V and 7 bases from J; bases unmatched to any gene: 10. Germline CDR1 SGHVS, CDR2 FQNEAQ. CDR3 sequence reads: CASSLARDRARGEQYF. Here the CDR3 DNA reads TGTGCCAGCAGCTTAGCGCGGGACAGGGCCCGGGGAGAGCAGTACTTC.

CDR3 residues: CASGLGDRSNQPQHF. CDR3 in DNA: TGTGCTAGTGGTTTAGGAGACAGAAGCAATCAGCCCCAGCATTTT. V and J are TRBV12-5 and TRBJ1-5; D possibly corresponds to TRBD1 (5 bases). The V end was cut by 3 bases, the J end by 1 base, with 10 bases between. The length of the CDR3 is 15 residues. Germline CDR1 reads LGHNT; CDR2 reads FRNRAP.

The chain joins TRBV18 to TRBJ1-3; D may be TRBD1 (5 bases). Between the trimmed V and J ends, which lost 5 bases and 0 bases, there was a span of 8 bases. Germline V gene sequence: CDR1 KGHSH, CDR2 LQKENI. The CDR3 spans 14 residues. This CDR3 is CASSRDLSGNTIYF. CDR3 sequence (DNA): TGTGCCAGCTCAAGGGACCTCTCTGGAAACACCATATATTTT.

CDR3 coding DNA: TGTGCCAGCAGCTATGGACAGATCGACTCTGGAAACACCATATATTTT. Its protein is CASSYGQIDSGNTIYF. The chain combines TRBV7-2 with TRBJ1-3; TRBD1 might be the D (6 bases). The germline gives CDR1 SGHTA, CDR2 FQGNSA. The CDR3 has 16 residues. V gave up 4 bases and J gave up 0 bases, with 13 bases separating them.

The chain carries TRBV6-5 and TRBJ2-3; 7 nucleotides line up with TRBD2. The CDR3 has 16 residues. V gave up 0 bases and J gave up 7 bases; unmatched junction bases: 10. CDR1 and CDR2 from the germline V gene are MNHEY and SVGAGI. The CDR3 protein is CASSYSLRGSSYTQYF. CDR3 nucleotides: TGTGCCAGCAGTTACTCGTTGCGGGGGAGCTCATATACGCAGTATTTT.

CDR3 bases: TGTGCCAGCAGCCAAGAGTGGAGCAGGGGGTCTTCACCCCTCCACTTT. Amino acid sequence: CASSQEWSRGSSPLHF. The V gene is TRBV3-1 (or the pseudogene TRBV3-2), the J gene TRBJ1-6, with TRBD1 matching over 7 bases. The CDR3 is made up of 16 amino acids. J was trimmed by 9 bases and V by 0 bases; bases with no gene match: 8. In germline, CDR1 is LGHDT, CDR2 YNNKEL (reference sequence).

This chain connects TRBV29-1 to TRBJ1-2; 10 bases are shared with TRBD1. CDR3 length: 15 residues. Trimming cost V 1 base and J 2 bases; bases outside gene matches: 4. Germline V lookup: CDR1 SQVTM, CDR2 ANQGSEA. The DNA of the CDR3 is TGCAGCGTTGAAGGCGGGGGACAGGGGAACTATGGCTACACCTTC. Protein: CSVEGGGQGNYGYTF.

V is TRBV19 and J is TRBJ2-5; the D gene is possibly TRBD2 (5 bases). Looked up from germline, CDR1 is LNHDA and CDR2 is SQIVND (reference sequence). The CDR3 contains 14 residues. The ends were cut back, 8 bases at V and 3 bases at J, with 16 bases in the middle. CDR3 residues: CASRQSPGKETQYF. CDR3 DNA sequence: TGTGCCAGTCGCCAGAGTCCGGGAAAAGAGACCCAGTACTTC.

The V and J genes are TRBV4-1 and TRBJ2-7; a possible D gene is TRBD1 (6 bases). Germline-derived CDR1 and CDR2 are MGHRA and YSYEKL. V was pared by 1 base and J by 3 bases, with 13 bases between. The CDR3 has 15 amino acids. The CDR3 DNA sequence: TGCGCCAGCAGCCAAGCCTCCGGACAGAACTACGAGCAGTACTTC. This codes for CASSQASGQNYEQYF.

This clone came up once. The chain employs TRBV5-1 and TRBJ2-7; the D gene is possibly TRBD2 (5 bases). From germline, CDR1 is SGHRS and CDR2 YFSETQ. Trimming left V 2 bases short and J 4 bases short, with 10 bases between. The CDR3 runs to 13 residues. The CDR3 spells CASSFEGKYEQYF. In nucleotides, the CDR3 is TGCGCCAGCAGCTTCGAGGGAAAGTACGAGCAGTACTTC.

This sequence joins TRBV5-1 and TRBJ2-6; 7 bases are shared with TRBD1. This CDR3 region has 18 residues. V trimming: 4 bases; J trimming: 0 bases; junction bases outside the gene matches: 10. Germline assignment: CDR1 SGHRS and CDR2 YFSETQ. CDR3: CASSLRQGPNSGANVLTF. The CDR3 DNA sequence: TGCGCCAGCAGCCTTAGACAGGGACCCAACTCTGGGGCCAACGTCCTGACTTTC.

V gene TRBV6-2 or TRBV6-3 combines with J gene TRBJ2-5; the D is unclear. V lost 5 bases, J lost 5 bases, and 18 bases lay in between. Germline CDR1 is MNHEY and CDR2 is SVGEGT. The CDR3 contains 15 residues. The CDR3 region has the DNA TGTGCCAGCAGTACGGAGAACCTTATGGATGAGACCCAGTACTTC. Protein sequence: CASSTENLMDETQYF.

This rearrangement joins TRBV11-2 to TRBJ1-1; D is unclear. The germline gives CDR1 SGHAT, CDR2 FQNNGV. This CDR3 spans 15 amino acids. V was cut by 0 bases and J by 0 bases, with 8 bases left in between. In DNA form, the CDR3 reads TGTGCCAGCAGCTTAGAACCAAGGCTGAACACTGAAGCTTTCTTT. This encodes CASSLEPRLNTEAFF. Looking up the rest from reference TRBV11-2 and TRBJ1-1 gives the full variable domain: EAGVAQSPRYKIIEKRQSVAFWCNPISGHATLYWYQQILGQGPKLLIQFQNNGVVDDSQLPKDRFSAERLKGVDSTLKIQPAKLEDSAVYLCASSLEPRLNTEAFFGQGTRLTVV.

The rearrangement joins TRBV7-2 to TRBJ2-5; possible D gene TRBD2, 6 bases. V gave up 1 base and J gave up 2 bases, with 14 bases separating them. Germline-derived CDR1 and CDR2 are SGHTA and FQGNSA. This CDR3 is 16 amino acids long. CDR3 loop: CASSLGVGLGQETQYF. CDR3 sequence (DNA): TGTGCCAGCAGCTTAGGAGTGGGACTTGGACAAGAGACCCAGTACTTC.